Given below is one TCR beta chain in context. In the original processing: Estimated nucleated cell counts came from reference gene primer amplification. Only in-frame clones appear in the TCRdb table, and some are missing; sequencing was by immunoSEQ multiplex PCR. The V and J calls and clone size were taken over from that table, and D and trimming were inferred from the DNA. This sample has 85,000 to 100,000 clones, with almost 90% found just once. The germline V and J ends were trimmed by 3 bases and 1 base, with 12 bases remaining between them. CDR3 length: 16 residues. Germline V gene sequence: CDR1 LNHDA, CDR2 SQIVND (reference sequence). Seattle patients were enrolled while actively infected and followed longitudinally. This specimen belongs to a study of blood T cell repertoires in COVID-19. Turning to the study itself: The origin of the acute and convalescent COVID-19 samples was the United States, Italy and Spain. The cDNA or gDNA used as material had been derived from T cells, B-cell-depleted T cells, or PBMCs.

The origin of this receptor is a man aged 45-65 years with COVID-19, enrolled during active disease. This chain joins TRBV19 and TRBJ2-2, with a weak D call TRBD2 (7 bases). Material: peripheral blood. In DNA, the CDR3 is TGTGCCAGTAGTATTAACGGGGGGCAGAACACCGGGGAGCTGTTTTTT. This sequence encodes CASSINGGQNTGELFF.